The next 4 T cell receptor beta chains were all read from a single sample in a study of blood T cell repertoires in COVID-19. Profiling relied on immunoSEQ multiplex PCR, and the TCRdb table lists in-frame clones only, not all of them. The top ten clones hold about 4.6% of a sample with about 100,000 clones, about 90% of them seen once. The specimen sequenced was peripheral blood. These receptors all stem from a human donor in a cohort sampled during active COVID-19.

This chain links TRBV11-2 with TRBJ2-7; the match to TRBD2 covers 9 bases. This CDR3 has 15 amino acids. Germline CDR1 and CDR2: SGHAT and FQNNGV. V gave up 2 bases and J gave up 7 bases; unmatched junction bases: 9. CDR3 region: CASSLPSGTVREQYF. The DNA of the CDR3 is TGTGCCAGCAGCTTACCTAGCGGGACCGTTCGAGAGCAGTACTTC.

The gene calls are TRBV28 and TRBJ2-3, with 14 bases fitting TRBD2. Trimming at V came to 10 bases and at J to 0 bases, leaving 6 bases not matched to a gene. The germline gives CDR1 MDHEN, CDR2 SYDVKM. CDR3 length: 16 amino acids. The CDR3 is CATGLAGGRSTDTQYF. CDR3 nucleotide sequence: TGTGCCACCGGACTAGCGGGAGGAAGAAGCACAGATACGCAGTATTTT.

The V call is TRBV5-1, the J call TRBJ2-3, with a weak D call TRBD2 (6 bases). Germline-derived CDR1 and CDR2 are SGHRS and YFSETQ. V dropped 7 bases and J dropped 6 bases, with 24 bases sitting between them. This CDR3 is built from 16 residues. The CDR3 DNA reads as TGCGCCAGCCGCCTCCCGACTAGTATGGGGTTGGATACGCAGTATTTT. Translation gives CASRLPTSMGLDTQYF. Drawing the rest from reference TRBV5-1 and TRBJ2-3, the complete variable domain is KAGVTQTPRYLIKTRGQQVTLSCSPISGHRSVSWYQQTPGQGLQFLFEYFSETQRNKGNFPGRFSGRQFSNSRSEMNVSTLELGDSALYLCASRLPTSMGLDTQYFGPGTRLTVL.

The chain employs TRBV7-4 and TRBJ1-5, with TRBD1 as a possible D gene (6 bases). V lost 2 bases and J lost 3, with 17 bases in between. The CDR3 totals 17 residues. Germline values: CDR1 SGHVT, CDR2 SQSDAQ. CDR3 nucleotide sequence: TGTGCCAGCAGCTTAAAGCCGACAGGAACGTTCAATCAGCCCCAGCATTTT. Encoded protein: CASSLKPTGTFNQPQHF.